This T cell receptor beta chain was observed in a study of read filtering for tumor transcriptome and immune sequencing. Background on the study: R-ISS stage counts were under 10 for I, about 17 for II, roughly seven for III. Transcriptome libraries were built from DNase-treated RNA.

The length of the CDR3 is 14 residues. The germline gives CDR1 MNHNS, CDR2 SASEGT. Trimming cost V 6 bases and J 4 bases; bases outside gene matches: 4. This library used around 400 ng RNA and molecular barcoded adaptors spanning alpha/delta and beta/gamma chains. TCRdb reprocessed the reads via MiXCR and lists one record per CDR3 protein. The sample has fewer than 150,000 distinct CDR3 sequences; 13% are singletons. There are many counts of this clonotype. Its target is unknown. General study results and limits: This fraction held mixed bone marrow immune cells after CD138-negative sorting.

The clonotype comes from a donor at least 40 years old with multiple myeloma. The sample taken for sequencing was a population of CD138-negative cells sorted from bone marrow. V is TRBV6-1 and J is TRBJ1-5; TRBD1 matches at 9 bases. CDR3 region: CASRGTGPNQPQHF. CDR3 DNA: TGTGCCAGCAGGGGGACAGGGCCTAATCAGCCCCAGCATTTT.